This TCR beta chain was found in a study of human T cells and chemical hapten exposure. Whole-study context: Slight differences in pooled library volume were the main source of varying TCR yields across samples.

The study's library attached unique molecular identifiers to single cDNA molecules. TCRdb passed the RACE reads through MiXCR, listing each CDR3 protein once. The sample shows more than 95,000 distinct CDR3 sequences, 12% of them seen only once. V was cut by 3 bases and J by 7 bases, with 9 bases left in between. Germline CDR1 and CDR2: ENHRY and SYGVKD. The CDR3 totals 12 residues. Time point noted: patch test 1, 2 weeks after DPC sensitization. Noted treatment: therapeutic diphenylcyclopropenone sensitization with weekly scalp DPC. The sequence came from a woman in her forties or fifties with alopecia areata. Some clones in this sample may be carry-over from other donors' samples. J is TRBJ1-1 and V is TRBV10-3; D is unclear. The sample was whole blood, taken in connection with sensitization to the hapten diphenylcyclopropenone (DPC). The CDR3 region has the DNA TGTGCCATCAGTGACCACATGGGTGAAGCTTTCTTT. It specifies CAISDHMGEAFF.